This TCR beta chain was observed in a study of blood T cell repertoires in COVID-19 (dated by TCRdb to the early 2020s). Concerning the study at large: The collaborator samples originated in the United States, Italy and Spain and spanned the acute and convalescent phases of COVID-19. Subjects who had been exposed to COVID-19, were actively infected with it, or had recovered from it provided the deeply sampled blood TCRbeta repertoires that made up the dataset. The samples were drawn from two sources: the first 160 participants of the ongoing ImmuneRACE study, and 1,000 to 1,500 subjects contributed by 6 global collaborators. The repertoires were released in a freely available public database intended as a resource for research on the immune response to SARS-CoV-2. Where available, HLA class I and class II types were obtained from metadata supplied by the sample provider rather than from assay-based typing. The prospective study material was composed of cDNA or gDNA derived from T cells, B-cell-depleted T cells, or PBMCs. Sample metadata almost always included a de-identified subject ID, COVID-19 status, age in years and sex. General findings and caveats noted by the study authors: The quantity of clinical and demographic metadata differed by source and by participant and was supplied without curation.

The CDR3 runs 15 amino acids, cysteine and phenylalanine included. Just the 45-base CDR3 DNA is kept, in frame starting at base 1. The CDR1 and CDR2 encoded by the germline V gene are MNHEY and SVGAGI. V loses 0 bases, J loses 2 bases, and the germline ends lie 11 bases apart. The immunoSEQ Assay, a bias-controlled multiplex PCR, was used to amplify TCRbeta CDR3 regions from genomic DNA. In the source study's methods: Within the assay, amplification of reference gene primers was used to estimate how many nucleated cells each sample contained. Sequence reads were collapsed and filtered to measure the absolute abundance of every unique TCRbeta CDR3 rearrangement. For each sample, productive Simpson clonality was calculated by taking the square root of Simpson's diversity index across productive rearrangements. What TCRdb holds here is the immuneACCESS table cut down to in-frame rearrangements. Part of the clones is not present; checked against another copy, under half of the missing clones reflect an unresolved V gene, and the others are unexplained. V and J calls and clone size are copied from that table; D and trimming were computed from the DNA. The table for this sample lists a few hundred thousand clones; roughly 85% of them were counted only once. The top ten constitute about 4.6% of the sample.

Notes on this clone: Its antigen is not yet known. Base qualities were left out, and no much larger clone turns up one base away.

A second Seattle source provided samples from volunteer blood donors who had recovered from COVID-19. The collaborating institutions used their own protocols to collect whole blood in K2EDTA tubes. For TCRbeta analysis, collaborators shipped samples as frozen whole blood, isolated PBMCs, or DNA extracted from either of those sample types. The sequence joins TRBV6-5 to TRBJ2-7; TRBD1 is perhaps the D gene, given 5 matching bases. This receptor was identified in a man aged 55 to 70 who had recovered from COVID-19. What was sequenced was peripheral blood. The CDR3 reads as follows: CASSYSTVNTYEQYF. The nucleotides are TGTGCCAGCAGTTACTCGACAGTGAACACCTACGAGCAGTACTTC.